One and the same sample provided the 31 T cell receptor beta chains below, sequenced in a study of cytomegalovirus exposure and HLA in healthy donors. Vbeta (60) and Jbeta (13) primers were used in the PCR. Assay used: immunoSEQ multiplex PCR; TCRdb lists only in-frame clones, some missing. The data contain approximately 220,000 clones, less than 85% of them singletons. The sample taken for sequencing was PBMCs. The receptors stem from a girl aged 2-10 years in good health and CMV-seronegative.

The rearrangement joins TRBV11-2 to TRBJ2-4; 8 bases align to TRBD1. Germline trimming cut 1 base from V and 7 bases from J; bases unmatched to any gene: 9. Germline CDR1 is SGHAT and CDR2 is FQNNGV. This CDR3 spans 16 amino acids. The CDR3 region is CASSLAGGKLVNIQYF. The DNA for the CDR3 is TGTGCCAGCAGCTTAGCAGGGGGCAAGCTGGTGAACATTCAGTACTTC.

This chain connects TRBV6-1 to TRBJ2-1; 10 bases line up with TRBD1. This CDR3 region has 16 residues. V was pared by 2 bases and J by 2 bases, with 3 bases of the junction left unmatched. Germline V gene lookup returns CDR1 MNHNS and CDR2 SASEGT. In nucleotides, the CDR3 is TGTGCCAGCAGTGAAAGGGGGACAGGGGCCTACAATGAGCAGTTCTTC. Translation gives CASSERGTGAYNEQFF.

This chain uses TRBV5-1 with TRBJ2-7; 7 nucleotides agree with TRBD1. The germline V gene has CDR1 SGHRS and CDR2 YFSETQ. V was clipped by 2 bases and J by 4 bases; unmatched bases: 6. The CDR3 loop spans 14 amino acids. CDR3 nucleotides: TGCGCCAGCAGCTTATGGACAGGTGTATACGAGCAGTACTTC. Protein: CASSLWTGVYEQYF.

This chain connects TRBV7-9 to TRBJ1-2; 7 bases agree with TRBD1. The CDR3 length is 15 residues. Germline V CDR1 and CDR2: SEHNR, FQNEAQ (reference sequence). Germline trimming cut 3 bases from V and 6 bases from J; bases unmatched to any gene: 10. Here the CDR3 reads CASSFSNRGYNGYTF. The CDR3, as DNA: TGTGCCAGCAGCTTTTCCAACAGGGGATATAATGGCTACACCTTC.

The CDR3 coding sequence is TGTGCCAGCAGCTTGATTCAGGGCGGGAACACTGAAGCTTTCTTT. It translates to CASSLIQGGNTEAFF. This chain links TRBV5-5 with TRBJ1-1; possible D gene TRBD1, 5 bases. The CDR3 extends over 15 amino acids. V was pared by 1 base and J by 1 base, with 11 bases between. In germline, CDR1 is SGHKS, CDR2 YYEKEE (reference sequence).

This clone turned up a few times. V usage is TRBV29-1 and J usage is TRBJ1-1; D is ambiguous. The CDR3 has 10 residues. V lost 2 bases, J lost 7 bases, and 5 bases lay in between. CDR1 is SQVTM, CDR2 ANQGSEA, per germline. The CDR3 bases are TGCAGCGTTGAATATGTTGAAGCTTTCTTT. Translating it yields CSVEYVEAFF. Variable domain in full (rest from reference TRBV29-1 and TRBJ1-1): SAVISQKPSRDICQRGTSLTIQCQVDSQVTMMFWYRQQPGQSLTLIATANQGSEATYESGFVIDKFPISRPNLTFSTLTVSNMSPEDSSIYLCSVEYVEAFFGQGTRLTVV.

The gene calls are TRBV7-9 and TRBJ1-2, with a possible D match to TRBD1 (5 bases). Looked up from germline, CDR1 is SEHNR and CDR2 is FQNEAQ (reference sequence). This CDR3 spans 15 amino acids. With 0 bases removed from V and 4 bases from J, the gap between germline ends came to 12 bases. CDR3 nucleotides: TGTGCCAGCAGCTTAGCCCAGGGTACTCTCTATGGCTACACCTTC. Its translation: CASSLAQGTLYGYTF.

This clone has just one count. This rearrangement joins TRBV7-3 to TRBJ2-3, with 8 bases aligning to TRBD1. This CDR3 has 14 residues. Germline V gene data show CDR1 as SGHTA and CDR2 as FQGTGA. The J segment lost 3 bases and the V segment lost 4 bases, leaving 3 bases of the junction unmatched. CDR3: CASSSQGATDTQYF. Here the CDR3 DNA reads TGTGCCAGCAGCTCCCAGGGGGCGACAGATACGCAGTATTTT. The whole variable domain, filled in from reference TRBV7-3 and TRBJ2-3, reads GAGVSQTPSNKVTEKGKYVELRCDPISGHTALYWYRQSLGQGPEFLIYFQGTGAADDSGLPNDRFFAVRPEGSVSTLKIQRTERGDSAVYLCASSSQGATDTQYFGPGTRLTVL.

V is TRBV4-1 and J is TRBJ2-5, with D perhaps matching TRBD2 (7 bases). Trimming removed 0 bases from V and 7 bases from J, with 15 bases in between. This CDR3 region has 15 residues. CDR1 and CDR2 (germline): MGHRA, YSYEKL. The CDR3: CASSQEGGESGTQYF. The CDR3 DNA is TGCGCCAGCAGCCAAGAAGGGGGGGAGAGTGGGACCCAGTACTTC.

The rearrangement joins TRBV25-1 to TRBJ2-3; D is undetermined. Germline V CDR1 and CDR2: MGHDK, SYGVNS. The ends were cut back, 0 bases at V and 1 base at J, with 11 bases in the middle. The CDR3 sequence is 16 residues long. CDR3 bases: TGTGCCAGCAGTGAATATAAGCGAAAGGGCACAGATACGCAGTATTTT. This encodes CASSEYKRKGTDTQYF.

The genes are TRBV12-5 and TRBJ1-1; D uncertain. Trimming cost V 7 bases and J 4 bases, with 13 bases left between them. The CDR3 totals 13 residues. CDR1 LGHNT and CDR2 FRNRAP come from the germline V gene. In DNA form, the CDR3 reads TGTGCTAGTGCCATCAGCGTGGGCACTGAAGCTTTCTTT. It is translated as CASAISVGTEAFF.

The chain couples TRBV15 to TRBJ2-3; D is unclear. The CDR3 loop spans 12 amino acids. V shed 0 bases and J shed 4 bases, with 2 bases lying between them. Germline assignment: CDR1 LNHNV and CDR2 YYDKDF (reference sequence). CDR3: CATSRDADTQYF. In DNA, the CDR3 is TGTGCCACCAGCAGAGACGCAGATACGCAGTATTTT. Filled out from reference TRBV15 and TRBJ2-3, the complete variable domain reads DAMVIQNPRYQVTQFGKPVTLSCSQTLNHNVMYWYQQKSSQAPKLLFHYYDKDFNNEADTPDNFQSRRPNTSFCFLDIRSPGLGDTAMYLCATSRDADTQYFGPGTRLTVL.

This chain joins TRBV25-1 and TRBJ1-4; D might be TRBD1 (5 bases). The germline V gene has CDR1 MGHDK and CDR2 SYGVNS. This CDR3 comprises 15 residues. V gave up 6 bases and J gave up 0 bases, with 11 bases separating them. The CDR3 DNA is TGTGCCAGCAGGGGGCCTCCGGCAACTAATGAAAAACTGTTTTTT. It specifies CASRGPPATNEKLFF. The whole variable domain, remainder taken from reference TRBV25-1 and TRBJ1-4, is EADIYQTPRYLVIGTGKKITLECSQTMGHDKMYWYQQDPGMELHLIHYSYGVNSTEKGDLSSESTVSRIRTEHFPLTLESARPSHTSQYLCASRGPPATNEKLFFGSGTQLSVL.

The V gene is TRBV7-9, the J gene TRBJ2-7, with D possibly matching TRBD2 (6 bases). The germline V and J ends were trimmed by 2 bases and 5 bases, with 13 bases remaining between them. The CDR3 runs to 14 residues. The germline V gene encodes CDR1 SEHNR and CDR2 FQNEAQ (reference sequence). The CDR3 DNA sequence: TGTGCCAGCAGCTTATACGGGAGTAGCCACGAGCAGTACTTC. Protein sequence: CASSLYGSSHEQYF.

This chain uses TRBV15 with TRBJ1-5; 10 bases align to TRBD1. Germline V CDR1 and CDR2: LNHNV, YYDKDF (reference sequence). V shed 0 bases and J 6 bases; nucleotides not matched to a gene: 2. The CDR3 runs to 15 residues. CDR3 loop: CATSREGQGLQPQHF. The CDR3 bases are TGTGCCACCAGCAGAGAGGGACAGGGGCTTCAGCCCCAGCATTTT.

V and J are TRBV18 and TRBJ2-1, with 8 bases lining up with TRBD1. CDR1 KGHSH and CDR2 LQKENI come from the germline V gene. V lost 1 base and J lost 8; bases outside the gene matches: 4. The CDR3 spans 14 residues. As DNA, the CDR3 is TGTGCCAGCTCACCACAGGACAGGGTGGATGAGCAGTTCTTC. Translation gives CASSPQDRVDEQFF.

CDR3 residues: CAISLQDGANVLTF. The CDR3 region has the DNA TGTGCCATCAGCTTACAGGACGGGGCCAACGTCCTGACTTTC. The genes are TRBV10-3 and TRBJ2-6; possible D gene TRBD1, 5 bases. The V gene's germline CDR1 is ENHRY and CDR2 SYGVKD. The CDR3 has 14 residues. The ends were cut back, 6 bases at V and 4 bases at J, with 10 bases in the middle.

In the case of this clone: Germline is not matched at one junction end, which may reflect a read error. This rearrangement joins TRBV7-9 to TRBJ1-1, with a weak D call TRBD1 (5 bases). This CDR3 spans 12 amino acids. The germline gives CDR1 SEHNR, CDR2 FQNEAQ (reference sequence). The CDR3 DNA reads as TGTTCCAGCAGCTACGATCAGGGTCGGGCTTTCTTT. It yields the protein CSSSYDQGRAFF.

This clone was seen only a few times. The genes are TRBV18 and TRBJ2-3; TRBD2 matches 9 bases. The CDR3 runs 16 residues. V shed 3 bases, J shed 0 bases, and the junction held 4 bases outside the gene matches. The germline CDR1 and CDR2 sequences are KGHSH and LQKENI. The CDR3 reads CASSPRLAASTDTQYF. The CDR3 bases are TGTGCCAGCTCACCCCGACTAGCGGCTAGCACAGATACGCAGTATTTT.

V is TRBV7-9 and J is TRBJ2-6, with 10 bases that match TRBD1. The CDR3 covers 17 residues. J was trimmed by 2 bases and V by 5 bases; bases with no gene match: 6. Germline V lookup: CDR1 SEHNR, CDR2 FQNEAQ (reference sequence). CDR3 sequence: CASSPGTGEPGANVLTF. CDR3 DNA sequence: TGTGCCAGCAGCCCCGGGACAGGGGAACCTGGGGCCAACGTCCTGACTTTC. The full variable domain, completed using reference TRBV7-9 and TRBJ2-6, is DTGVSQNPRHKITKRGQNVTFRCDPISEHNRLYWYRQTLGQGPEFLTYFQNEAQLEKSRLLSDRFSAERPKGSFSTLEIQRTEQGDSAMYLCASSPGTGEPGANVLTFGAGSRLTVL.

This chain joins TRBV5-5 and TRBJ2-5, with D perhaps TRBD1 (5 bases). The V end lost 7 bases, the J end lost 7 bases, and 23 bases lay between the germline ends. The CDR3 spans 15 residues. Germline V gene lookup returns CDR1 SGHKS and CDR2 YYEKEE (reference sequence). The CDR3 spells CASPLNRSRATTQYF. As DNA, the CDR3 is TGTGCCAGCCCCTTGAACCGTAGCAGGGCGACGACCCAGTACTTC.

CDR3 in DNA: TGTGCCAGCAGTGAGCAAACTAGCACAGATACGCAGTATTTT. Translated: CASSEQTSTDTQYF. V and J are TRBV25-1 and TRBJ2-3; no definite D call. V was shortened by 3 bases and J by 0 bases, with 7 bases between the two germline ends. The CDR3 spans 14 residues. Germline CDR1 is MGHDK and CDR2 is SYGVNS.

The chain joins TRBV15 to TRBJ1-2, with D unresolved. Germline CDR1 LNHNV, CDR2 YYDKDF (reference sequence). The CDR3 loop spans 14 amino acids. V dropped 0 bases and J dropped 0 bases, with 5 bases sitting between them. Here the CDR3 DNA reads TGTGCCACCAGCAGAGACAGTTCTAACTATGGCTACACCTTC. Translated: CATSRDSSNYGYTF.

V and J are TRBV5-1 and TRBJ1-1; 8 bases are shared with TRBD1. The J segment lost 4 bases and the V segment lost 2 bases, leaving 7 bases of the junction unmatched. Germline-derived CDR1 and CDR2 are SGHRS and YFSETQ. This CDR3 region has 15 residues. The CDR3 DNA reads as TGCGCCAGCAGCTTCTATCGGACAGGGCCCACTGAAGCTTTCTTT. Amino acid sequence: CASSFYRTGPTEAFF.

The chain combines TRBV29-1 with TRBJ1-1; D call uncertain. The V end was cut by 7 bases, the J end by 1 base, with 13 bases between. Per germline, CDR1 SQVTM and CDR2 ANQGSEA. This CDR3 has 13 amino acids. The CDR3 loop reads CSAEVRGNTEAFF. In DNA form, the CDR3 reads TGCAGCGCCGAAGTACGGGGGAACACTGAAGCTTTCTTT.

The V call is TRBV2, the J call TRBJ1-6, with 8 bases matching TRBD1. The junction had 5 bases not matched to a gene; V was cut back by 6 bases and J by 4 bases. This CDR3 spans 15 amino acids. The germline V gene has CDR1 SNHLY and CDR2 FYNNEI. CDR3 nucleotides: TGTGCCAGCAGCGGCGACAGGGGATATAATTCACCCCTCCACTTT. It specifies CASSGDRGYNSPLHF.

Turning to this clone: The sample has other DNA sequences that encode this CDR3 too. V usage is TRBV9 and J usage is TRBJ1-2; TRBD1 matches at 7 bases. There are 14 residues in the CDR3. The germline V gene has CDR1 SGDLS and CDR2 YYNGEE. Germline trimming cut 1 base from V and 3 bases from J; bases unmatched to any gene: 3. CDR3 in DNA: TGTGCCAGCAGCGTATCTACAGGGGACTATGGCTACACCTTC. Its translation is CASSVSTGDYGYTF.

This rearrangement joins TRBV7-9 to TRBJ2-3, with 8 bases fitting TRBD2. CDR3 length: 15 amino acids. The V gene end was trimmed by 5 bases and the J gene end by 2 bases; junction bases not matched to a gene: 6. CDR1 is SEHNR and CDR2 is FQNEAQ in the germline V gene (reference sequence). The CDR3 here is CASSPREGTTDTQYF. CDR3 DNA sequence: TGTGCCAGCAGCCCCCGGGAGGGTACCACAGATACGCAGTATTTT.

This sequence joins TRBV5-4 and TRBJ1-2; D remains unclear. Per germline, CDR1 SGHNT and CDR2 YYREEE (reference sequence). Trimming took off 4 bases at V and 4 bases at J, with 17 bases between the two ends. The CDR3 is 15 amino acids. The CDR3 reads CASSPREASGYGYTF. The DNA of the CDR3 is TGTGCCAGCAGCCCTCGAGAGGCTAGCGGCTATGGCTACACCTTC. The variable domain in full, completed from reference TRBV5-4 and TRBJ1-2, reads ETGVTQSPTHLIKTRGQQVTLRCSSQSGHNTVSWYQQALGQGPQFIFQYYREEENGRGNFPPRFSGLQFPNYSSELNVNALELDDSALYLCASSPREASGYGYTFGSGTRLTVV.

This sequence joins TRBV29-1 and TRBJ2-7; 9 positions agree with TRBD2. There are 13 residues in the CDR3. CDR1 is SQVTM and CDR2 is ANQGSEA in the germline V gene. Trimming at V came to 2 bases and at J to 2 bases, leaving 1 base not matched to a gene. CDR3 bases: TGCAGCGTTGAACTAGCGGGGACCTACGAGCAGTACTTC. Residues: CSVELAGTYEQYF.

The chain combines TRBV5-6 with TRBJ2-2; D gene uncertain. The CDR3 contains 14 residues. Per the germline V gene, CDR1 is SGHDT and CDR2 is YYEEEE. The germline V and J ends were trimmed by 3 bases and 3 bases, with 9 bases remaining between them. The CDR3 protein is CASSWSSDTGELFF. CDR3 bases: TGTGCCAGCAGCTGGTCCAGCGACACCGGGGAGCTGTTTTTT.